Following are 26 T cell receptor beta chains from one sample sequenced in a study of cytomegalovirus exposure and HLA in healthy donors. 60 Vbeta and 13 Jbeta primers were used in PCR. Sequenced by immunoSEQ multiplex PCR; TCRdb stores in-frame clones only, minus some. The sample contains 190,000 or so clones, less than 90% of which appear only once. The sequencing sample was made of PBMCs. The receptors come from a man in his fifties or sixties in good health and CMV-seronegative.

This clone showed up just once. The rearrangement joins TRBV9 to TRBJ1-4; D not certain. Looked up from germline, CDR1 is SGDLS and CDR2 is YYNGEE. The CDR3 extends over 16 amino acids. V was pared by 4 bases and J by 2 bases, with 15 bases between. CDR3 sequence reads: CASSSGPGRTNEKLFF. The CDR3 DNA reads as TGTGCCAGCAGCTCCGGGCCCGGGAGGACTAATGAAAAACTGTTTTTT.

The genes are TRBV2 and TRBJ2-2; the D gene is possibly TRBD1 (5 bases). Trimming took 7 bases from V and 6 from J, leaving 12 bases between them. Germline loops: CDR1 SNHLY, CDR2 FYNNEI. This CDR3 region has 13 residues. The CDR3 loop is CASKGAWAGELFF. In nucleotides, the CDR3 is TGTGCCAGCAAAGGGGCTTGGGCCGGGGAGCTGTTTTTT. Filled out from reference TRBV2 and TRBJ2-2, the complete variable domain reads EPEVTQTPSHQVTQMGQEVILRCVPISNHLYFYWYRQILGQKVEFLVSFYNNEISEKSEIFDDQFSVERPDGSNFTLKIRSTKLEDSAMYFCASKGAWAGELFFGEGSRLTVL.

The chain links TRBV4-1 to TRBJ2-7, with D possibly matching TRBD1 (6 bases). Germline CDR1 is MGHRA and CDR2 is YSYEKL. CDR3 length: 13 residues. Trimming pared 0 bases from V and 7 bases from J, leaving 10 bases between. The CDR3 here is CASSQDTGREQYF. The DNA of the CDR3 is TGCGCCAGCAGCCAAGACACAGGGCGGGAGCAGTACTTC.

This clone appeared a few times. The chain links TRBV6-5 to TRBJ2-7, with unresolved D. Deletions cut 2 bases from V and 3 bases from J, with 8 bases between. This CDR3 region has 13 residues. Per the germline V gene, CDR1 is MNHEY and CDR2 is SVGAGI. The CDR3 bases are TGTGCCAGCAGTTACAGGCAGGTCTACGAGCAGTACTTC. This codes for CASSYRQVYEQYF.

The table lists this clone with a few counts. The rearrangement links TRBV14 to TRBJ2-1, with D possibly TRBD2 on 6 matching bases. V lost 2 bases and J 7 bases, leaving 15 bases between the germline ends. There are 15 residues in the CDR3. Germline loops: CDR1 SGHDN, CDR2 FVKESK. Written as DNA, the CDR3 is TGTGCCAGCAGCCAACAAAGGCTAGCGAGGAATGAGCAGTTCTTC. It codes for CASSQQRLARNEQFF.

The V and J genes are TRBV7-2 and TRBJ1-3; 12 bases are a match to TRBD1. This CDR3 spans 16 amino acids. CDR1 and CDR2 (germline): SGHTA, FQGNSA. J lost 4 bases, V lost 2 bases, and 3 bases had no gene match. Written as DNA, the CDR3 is TGTGCCAGCAGCTTAACGGGACAGGGGGCCGGAAACACCATATATTTT. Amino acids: CASSLTGQGAGNTIYF. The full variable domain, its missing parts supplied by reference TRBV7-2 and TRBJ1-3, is GAGVSQSPSNKVTEKGKDVELRCDPISGHTALYWYRQSLGQGLEFLIYFQGNSAPDKSGLPSDRFSAERTGGSVSTLTIQRTQQEDSAVYLCASSLTGQGAGNTIYFGEGSWLTVV.

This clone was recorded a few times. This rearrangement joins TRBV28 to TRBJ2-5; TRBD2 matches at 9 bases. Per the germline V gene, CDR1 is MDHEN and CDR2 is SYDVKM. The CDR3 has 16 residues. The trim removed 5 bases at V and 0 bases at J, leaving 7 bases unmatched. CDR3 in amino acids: CASSPTLAGYQETQYF. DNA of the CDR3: TGTGCCAGCAGTCCCACGCTAGCGGGGTACCAAGAGACCCAGTACTTC.

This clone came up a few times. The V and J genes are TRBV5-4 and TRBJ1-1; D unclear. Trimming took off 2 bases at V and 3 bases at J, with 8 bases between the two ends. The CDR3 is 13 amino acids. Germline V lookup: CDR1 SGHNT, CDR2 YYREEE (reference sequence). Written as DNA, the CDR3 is TGTGCCAGCAGCTTCTCCCGGGACACTGAAGCTTTCTTT. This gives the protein CASSFSRDTEAFF.

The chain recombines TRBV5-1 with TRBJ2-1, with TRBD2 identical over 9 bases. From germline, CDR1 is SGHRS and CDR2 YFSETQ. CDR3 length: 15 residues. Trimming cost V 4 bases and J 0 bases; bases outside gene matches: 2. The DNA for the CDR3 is TGCGCCAGCAGCGTACTAGCGGGCTCCTACAATGAGCAGTTCTTC. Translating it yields CASSVLAGSYNEQFF.

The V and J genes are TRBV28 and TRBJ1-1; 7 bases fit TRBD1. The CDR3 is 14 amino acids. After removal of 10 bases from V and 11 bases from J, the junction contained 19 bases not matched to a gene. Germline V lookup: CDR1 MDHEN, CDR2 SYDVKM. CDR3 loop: CAIADRANIPRAFF. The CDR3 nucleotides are TGTGCCATCGCAGACAGGGCGAACATCCCAAGGGCTTTCTTT.

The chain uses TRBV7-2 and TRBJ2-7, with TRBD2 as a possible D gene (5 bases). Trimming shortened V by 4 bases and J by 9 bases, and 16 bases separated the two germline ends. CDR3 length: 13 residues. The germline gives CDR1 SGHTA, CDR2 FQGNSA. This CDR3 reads CASSSTEYGGQYF. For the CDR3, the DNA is TGTGCCAGCAGCTCTACGGAATACGGAGGGCAGTACTTC.

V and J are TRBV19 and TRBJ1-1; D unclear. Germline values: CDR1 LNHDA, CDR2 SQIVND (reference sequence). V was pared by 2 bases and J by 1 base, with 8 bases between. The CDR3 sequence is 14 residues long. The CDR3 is CASSITPRNTEAFF. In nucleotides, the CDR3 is TGTGCCAGTAGTATAACCCCCAGGAACACTGAAGCTTTCTTT.

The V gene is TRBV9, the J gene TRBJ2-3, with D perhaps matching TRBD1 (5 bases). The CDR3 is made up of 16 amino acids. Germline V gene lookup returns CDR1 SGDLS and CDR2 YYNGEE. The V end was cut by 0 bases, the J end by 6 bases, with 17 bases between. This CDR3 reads CASSVGLGQAMDTQYF. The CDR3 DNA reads TGTGCCAGCAGCGTAGGGTTGGGGCAGGCCATGGATACGCAGTATTTT.

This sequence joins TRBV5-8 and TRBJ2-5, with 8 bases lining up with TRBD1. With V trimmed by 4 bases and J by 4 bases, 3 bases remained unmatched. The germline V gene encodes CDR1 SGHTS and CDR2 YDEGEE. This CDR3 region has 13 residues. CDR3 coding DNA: TGTGCCAGCAGCAGCAGGGGGCGAGAGACCCAGTACTTC. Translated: CASSSRGRETQYF.

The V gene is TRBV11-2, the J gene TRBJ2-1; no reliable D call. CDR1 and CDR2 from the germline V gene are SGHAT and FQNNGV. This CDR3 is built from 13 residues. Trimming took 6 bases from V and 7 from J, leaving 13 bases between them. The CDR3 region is CASRPQRVNEQFF. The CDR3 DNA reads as TGTGCCAGCAGGCCCCAACGAGTTAATGAGCAGTTCTTC.

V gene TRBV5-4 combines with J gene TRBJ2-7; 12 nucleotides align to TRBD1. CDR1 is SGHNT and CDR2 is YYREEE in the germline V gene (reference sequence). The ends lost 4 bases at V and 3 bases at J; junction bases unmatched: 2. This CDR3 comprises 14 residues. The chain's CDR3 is CASSRDRGRYEQYF. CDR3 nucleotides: TGTGCCAGCAGCCGGGACAGGGGGCGCTACGAGCAGTACTTC.

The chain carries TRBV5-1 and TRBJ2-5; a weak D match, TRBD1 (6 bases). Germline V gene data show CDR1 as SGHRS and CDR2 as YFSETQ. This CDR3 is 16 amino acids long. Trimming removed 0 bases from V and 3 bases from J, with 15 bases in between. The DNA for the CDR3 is TGCGCCAGCAGCTTGGCGGGGACATATGGGGAAGAGACCCAGTACTTC. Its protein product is CASSLAGTYGEETQYF.

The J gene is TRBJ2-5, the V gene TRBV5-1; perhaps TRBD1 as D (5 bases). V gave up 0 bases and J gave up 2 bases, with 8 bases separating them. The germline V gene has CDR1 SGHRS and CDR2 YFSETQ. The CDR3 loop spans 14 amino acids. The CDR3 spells CASSLGQLQETQYF. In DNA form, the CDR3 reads TGCGCCAGCAGCTTGGGACAGCTACAAGAGACCCAGTACTTC.

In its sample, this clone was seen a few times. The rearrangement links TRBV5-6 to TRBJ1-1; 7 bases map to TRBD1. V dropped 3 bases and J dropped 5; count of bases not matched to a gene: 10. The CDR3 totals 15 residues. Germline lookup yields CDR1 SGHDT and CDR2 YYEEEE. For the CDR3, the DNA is TGTGCCAGCAGCTGGGGGACCGACAGGGATACTGAAGCTTTCTTT. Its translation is CASSWGTDRDTEAFF.

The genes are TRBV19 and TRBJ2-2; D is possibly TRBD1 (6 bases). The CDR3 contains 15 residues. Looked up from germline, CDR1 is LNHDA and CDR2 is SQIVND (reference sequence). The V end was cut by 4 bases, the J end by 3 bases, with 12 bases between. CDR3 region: CASSKNKGDTGELFF. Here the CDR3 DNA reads TGTGCCAGTAGTAAAAACAAGGGGGACACCGGGGAGCTGTTTTTT.

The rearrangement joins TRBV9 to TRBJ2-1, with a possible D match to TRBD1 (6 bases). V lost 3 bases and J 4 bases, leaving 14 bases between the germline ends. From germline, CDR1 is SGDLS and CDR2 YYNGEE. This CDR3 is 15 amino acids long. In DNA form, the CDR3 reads TGTGCCAGCAGCGGGGACACCCACCCTTACAATGAGCAGTTCTTC. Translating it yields CASSGDTHPYNEQFF.

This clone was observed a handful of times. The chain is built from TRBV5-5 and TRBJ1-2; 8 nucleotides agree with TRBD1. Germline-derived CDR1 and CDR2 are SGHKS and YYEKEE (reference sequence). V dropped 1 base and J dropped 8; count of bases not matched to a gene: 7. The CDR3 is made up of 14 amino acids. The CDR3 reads CASSLNRGLGGYTF. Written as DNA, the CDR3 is TGTGCCAGCAGCTTGAACAGGGGGTTGGGAGGCTACACCTTC.

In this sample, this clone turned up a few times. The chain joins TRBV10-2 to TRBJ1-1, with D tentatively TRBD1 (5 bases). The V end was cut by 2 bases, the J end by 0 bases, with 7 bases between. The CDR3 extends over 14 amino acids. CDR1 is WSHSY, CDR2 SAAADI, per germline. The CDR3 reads CASSENRLNTEAFF. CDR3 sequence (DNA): TGCGCCAGCAGTGAGAACAGGCTGAACACTGAAGCTTTCTTT.

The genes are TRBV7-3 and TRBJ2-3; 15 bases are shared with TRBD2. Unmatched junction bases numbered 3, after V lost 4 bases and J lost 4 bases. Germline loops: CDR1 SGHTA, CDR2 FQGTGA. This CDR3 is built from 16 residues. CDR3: CASSSGLAGGSDTQYF. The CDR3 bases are TGTGCCAGCAGCTCGGGACTAGCGGGAGGCTCAGATACGCAGTATTTT.

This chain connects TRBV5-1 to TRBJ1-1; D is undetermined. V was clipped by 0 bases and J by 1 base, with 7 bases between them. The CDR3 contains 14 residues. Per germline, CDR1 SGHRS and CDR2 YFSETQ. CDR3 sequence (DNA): TGCGCCAGCAGCTTGGCCGGAGGGAACACTGAAGCTTTCTTT. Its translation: CASSLAGGNTEAFF.

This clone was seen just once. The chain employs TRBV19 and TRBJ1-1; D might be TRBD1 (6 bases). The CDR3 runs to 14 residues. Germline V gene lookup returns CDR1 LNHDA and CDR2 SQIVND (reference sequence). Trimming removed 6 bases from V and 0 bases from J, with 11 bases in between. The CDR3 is CASSQQGVNTEAFF. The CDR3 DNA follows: TGTGCCAGTAGCCAACAGGGCGTGAACACTGAAGCTTTCTTT.